The rows below give T cell receptor beta chains drawn from one sample of a study of T-cell reconstitution after alpha-beta-depleted transplantation in children. TCRdb reanalysed the PCR reads using MiXCR and keeps one entry per CDR3 protein. The sample records about 290,000 distinct CDR3 sequences, 10% being singletons. This material consisted of PBMCs, taken before TCRalphabeta/CD19-depleted stem cell transplant. The receptors were sampled from a boy under two years old with acute myeloid leukemia, due to receive a stem cell transplant. Both conserved end residues are part of each CDR3. A D gene is named only where the DNA matches it firmly. Expanded clones are given a class, and other clones once, few, many or no size at all.

abundance,j_gene,v_gene,d_gene,CDR3nt,CDR3aa
few,TRBJ2-7,TRBV5-1,TRBD1,TGCGCCAGCAGAACGGGACAGTCCTACGAGCAGTACTTC,CASRTGQSYEQYF
.,TRBJ2-2,TRBV6-1,TRBD2,TGTGCCAGCGGGCCTAGCGGGAGGGCCCGAACCGGGGAGCTGTTTTTT,CASGPSGRARTGELFF
many,TRBJ2-3,TRBV24-1,TRBD1,TGTGCCACCAGTGGGGACAGGGCTTGGGGCACAGATACGCAGTATTTT,CATSGDRAWGTDTQYF
.,TRBJ2-2,TRBV12-3/TRBV12-4,.,TGTGCCAGCAGTTTACGGGGGTCCGGGGAGCTGTTTTTT,CASSLRGSGELFF
many,TRBJ2-7,TRBV5-1,.,TGCGCCAGCAGCTTGGAAGAGGGGAAGGCCTACGAGCAGTACTTC,CASSLEEGKAYEQYF
many,TRBJ2-6,TRBV5-1,.,TGCGCCAGCAGCTTGGGGGGGCGAGGGGCCAACGTCCTGACTTTC,CASSLGGRGANVLTF
many,TRBJ2-1,TRBV12-3/TRBV12-4,TRBD2,TGTGCCAGCAGTCAACTAGCGCCCTCCTACAATGAGCAGTTCTTC,CASSQLAPSYNEQFF
many,TRBJ2-3,TRBV5-1,TRBD2,TGCGCCAGCAGCTTAGCGGGAGCCAGAGATACGCAGTATTTT,CASSLAGARDTQYF
many,TRBJ2-7,TRBV27,.,TGTGCCAGCAGGATATCCCCTGGGGGTGAGCAGTACTTC,CASRISPGGEQYF
many,TRBJ2-2,TRBV5-5,.,TGTGCCAGCAGCTTGGTTGGGGGTGTGAGCACCGGGGAGCTGTTTTTT,CASSLVGGVSTGELFF
many,TRBJ2-1,TRBV7-2,TRBD2,TGTGCCAGCAGCTTGAATAGCGGGGGATCCTACAATGAGCAGTTCTTC,CASSLNSGGSYNEQFF
few,TRBJ2-5,TRBV29-1,.,TGCAGCGCAGAAAATACAAGGTTCGCCCAGTACTTC,CSAENTRFAQYF
few,TRBJ1-4,TRBV29-1,TRBD1,TGCAGCGTTTCCTTACCGGGACAGGGGGCGGCGGAAAAACTGTTTTTT,CSVSLPGQGAAEKLFF
many,TRBJ2-2,TRBV12-3/TRBV12-4,TRBD1,TGTGCCAGCAGTTTCGGGACAGGGTGGACCGGGGAGCTGTTTTTT,CASSFGTGWTGELFF
many,TRBJ2-7,TRBV5-1,TRBD2,TGCGCCAGCAGCTTGGCGGGGGGTCCCTACGAGCAGTACTTC,CASSLAGGPYEQYF
many,TRBJ2-1,TRBV5-1,TRBD2,TGCGCCAGCAGCCGGGGGGGTGGCTACAATGAGCAGTTCTTC,CASSRGGGYNEQFF